One and the same sample provided the 19 T cell receptor beta chains below, sequenced in a study of OX40 agonist ivuxolimab in advanced cancers. TCRdb's copy holds only in-frame clones and misses some; the assay was immunoSEQ multiplex PCR. Of about 94,000 clones listed, around 90% are singletons. The sample was CD4+ or CD8+ T cells sorted from blood, taken in a trial of the OX40 agonist ivuxolimab. The origin of the receptors is an adult with an advanced solid tumor such as melanoma, head and neck, liver or kidney cancer.

The V and J genes are TRBV5-5 and TRBJ1-1; TRBD1 matches 11 bases. The V and J ends lost 0 bases and 5 bases, in that order; junction bases with no gene match: 3. Germline assignment: CDR1 SGHKS and CDR2 YYEKEE (reference sequence). The CDR3 loop spans 15 amino acids. The CDR3 coding sequence is TGTGCCAGCAGCTTGGCCGGGACAGGGGGGACTGAAGCTTTCTTT. It specifies CASSLAGTGGTEAFF.

The rearrangement joins TRBV5-8 to TRBJ1-5; D call uncertain. Between the trimmed V and J ends, which lost 4 bases and 2 bases, there was a span of 16 bases. The germline V gene has CDR1 SGHTS and CDR2 YDEGEE. This CDR3 is built from 16 residues. In nucleotides, the CDR3 is TGTGCCAGCAGCCTACGTGGTTCGGTTCGCAATCAGCCCCAGCATTTT. It specifies CASSLRGSVRNQPQHF.

By share of the sample, this clone is medium-sized. J is TRBJ2-6 and V is TRBV9, with D uncertain. The V and J ends lost 0 bases and 0 bases respectively, with 4 bases between them. Germline loops: CDR1 SGDLS, CDR2 YYNGEE. The CDR3 has 15 residues. The DNA of the CDR3 is TGTGCCAGCAGCGTAGAAGGCTCTGGGGCCAACGTCCTGACTTTC. Translation gives CASSVEGSGANVLTF.

This clone was counted a single time. V usage is TRBV5-6 and J usage is TRBJ2-4, with 10 bases lining up with TRBD1. V was pared by 3 bases and J by 6 bases, with 9 bases of the junction left unmatched. Per germline, CDR1 SGHDT and CDR2 YYEEEE. The CDR3 is 16 amino acids. The CDR3, as DNA: TGTGCCAGCAGCTCTGGACAGGGGGTGGGAAGAAACATTCAGTACTTC. The encoded protein is CASSSGQGVGRNIQYF. The whole variable domain, filled in from reference TRBV5-6 and TRBJ2-4, reads DAGVTQSPTHLIKTRGQQVTLRCSPKSGHDTVSWYQQALGQGPQFIFQYYEEEERQRGNFPDRFSGHQFPNYSSELNVNALLLGDSALYLCASSSGQGVGRNIQYFGAGTRLSVL.

This chain joins TRBV10-3 and TRBJ1-2; D might be TRBD1 (5 bases). The CDR3 sequence is 12 residues long. V was clipped by 0 bases and J by 12 bases, with 11 bases between them. In germline, CDR1 is ENHRY, CDR2 SYGVKD. The CDR3 protein is CAISESTAIHTF. In DNA form, the CDR3 reads TGTGCCATCAGTGAGTCGACAGCGATCCACACCTTC.

In this sample, this clone turned up a few times. The rearrangement uses TRBV19 and TRBJ1-5; no definite D call. With 4 bases removed from V and 7 bases from J, the gap between germline ends came to 11 bases. Germline V gene lookup returns CDR1 LNHDA and CDR2 SQIVND (reference sequence). The CDR3 length is 13 residues. CDR3 region: CASSNNWIQPQHF. The DNA for the CDR3 is TGTGCCAGTAGTAACAACTGGATCCAGCCCCAGCATTTT.

This clone came up a few times. This chain uses TRBV7-9 with TRBJ1-5; D unresolved. Germline CDR1 SEHNR, CDR2 FQNEAQ (reference sequence). The CDR3 spans 13 residues. Trimming left V 3 bases short and J 7 bases short, with 10 bases between. The CDR3 bases are TGTGCCAGCAGCTTGGCGGGAGAACAGCCCCAGCATTTT. It is translated as CASSLAGEQPQHF. The variable domain in full, completed from reference TRBV7-9 and TRBJ1-5, reads DTGVSQNPRHKITKRGQNVTFRCDPISEHNRLYWYRQTLGQGPEFLTYFQNEAQLEKSRLLSDRFSAERPKGSFSTLEIQRTEQGDSAMYLCASSLAGEQPQHFGDGTRLSIL.

This clone was observed a few times. This sequence joins TRBV5-4 and TRBJ2-7, with 8 bases lining up with TRBD1. This CDR3 has 15 amino acids. Germline assignment: CDR1 SGHNT and CDR2 YYREEE (reference sequence). V shed 3 bases, J shed 9 bases, and the junction held 14 bases outside the gene matches. The CDR3 nucleotides read TGTGCCAGCAGCTACAGGGGGGCGCGGACAACAGTGCAGTACTTC. As protein: CASSYRGARTTVQYF.

This chain joins TRBV6-1 and TRBJ1-5; the D gene is possibly TRBD1 (5 bases). CDR3 length equals 16 residues. Trimming took 1 base from V and 0 from J, leaving 10 bases between them. Germline V lookup: CDR1 MNHNS, CDR2 SASEGT. For the CDR3, the DNA is TGTGCCAGCAGTGAAGGGGGGAAATTTAGCAATCAGCCCCAGCATTTT. It is translated as CASSEGGKFSNQPQHF.

The rearrangement joins TRBV5-1 to TRBJ2-1; 10 bases are a match to TRBD1. With V trimmed by 3 bases and J by 0 bases, 6 bases remained unmatched. Per germline, CDR1 SGHRS and CDR2 YFSETQ. This CDR3 is 17 amino acids long. CDR3 DNA: TGCGCCAGCAGCTCCGGGACAGGGGTTAACTCCTACAATGAGCAGTTCTTC. It specifies CASSSGTGVNSYNEQFF.

This clone was picked up a small number of times. The rearrangement uses TRBV7-2 and TRBJ2-7; the D gene is possibly TRBD2 (6 bases). V lost 5 bases and J 2 bases, leaving 13 bases between the germline ends. This CDR3 region has 14 residues. The V gene's germline CDR1 is SGHTA and CDR2 FQGNSA. The CDR3 region is CASSPGLITYEQYF. The CDR3 bases are TGTGCCAGCAGCCCCGGACTAATTACCTACGAGCAGTACTTC.

This chain connects TRBV30 to TRBJ2-3, with D maybe TRBD2 (6 bases). V gave up 3 bases and J gave up 8 bases, with 21 bases separating them. Looked up from germline, CDR1 is GTSNPN and CDR2 is SVGIG (reference sequence). The CDR3 consists of 15 residues. The CDR3 DNA follows: TGTGCCTGGAGGGGGGTTGCAGGGAGGATGGGTACGCAGTATTTT. Translating gives CAWRGVAGRMGTQYF.

The chain combines TRBV9 with TRBJ2-3, with 10 bases lining up with TRBD2. Germline CDR1 is SGDLS and CDR2 is YYNGEE. V lost 4 bases, J lost 6 bases, and 5 bases stayed unmatched. CDR3 length: 14 residues. The CDR3 loop reads CASSKAGGRDTQYF. CDR3 nucleotide sequence: TGTGCCAGCAGCAAAGCGGGGGGGCGCGATACGCAGTATTTT.

The chain combines TRBV19 with TRBJ1-3; D is unresolved. Germline values: CDR1 LNHDA, CDR2 SQIVND (reference sequence). Trimming cost V 6 bases and J 0 bases, with 12 bases left between them. The CDR3 consists of 15 residues. The CDR3 reads CASRPRLNSGNTIYF. CDR3 DNA sequence: TGTGCCAGTAGACCCCGGCTGAACTCTGGAAACACCATATATTTT. The entire variable domain, with the rest obtained from reference TRBV19 and TRBJ1-3, is as follows: DGGITQSPKYLFRKEGQNVTLSCEQNLNHDAMYWYRQDPGQGLRLIYYSQIVNDFQKGDIAEGYSVSREKKESFPLTVTSAQKNPTAFYLCASRPRLNSGNTIYFGEGSWLTVV.

This sequence joins TRBV30 and TRBJ2-4; the D call may be TRBD1 or TRBD2 (5 bases each). Per the germline V gene, CDR1 is GTSNPN and CDR2 is SVGIG (reference sequence). V lost 5 bases and J lost 0, with 5 bases in between. The CDR3 extends over 12 amino acids. The CDR3 spells CAWGTAKNIQYF. CDR3 coding DNA: TGTGCCTGGGGGACAGCCAAAAACATTCAGTACTTC.

The V gene is TRBV5-8, the J gene TRBJ1-4; D might be TRBD1 (6 bases). Germline V gene data show CDR1 as SGHTS and CDR2 as YDEGEE. The CDR3 extends over 16 amino acids. V lost 0 bases and J lost 1, with 10 bases in between. This CDR3 is CASSLGLRGTNEKLFF. CDR3 in DNA: TGTGCCAGCAGCTTGGGTCTCAGGGGAACTAATGAAAAACTGTTTTTT.

The rearrangement uses TRBV5-1 and TRBJ2-1, with 16 bases matching TRBD2. V lost 3 bases, J lost 9 bases, and 3 bases stayed unmatched. This CDR3 is 15 amino acids long. The germline V gene has CDR1 SGHRS and CDR2 YFSETQ. The CDR3 sequence: CASSSGTSGGAEQFF. The CDR3 DNA sequence: TGCGCCAGCAGCTCTGGGACTAGCGGGGGGGCTGAGCAGTTCTTC.

The chain combines TRBV5-1 with TRBJ1-1; D might be TRBD1 (5 bases). Per germline, CDR1 SGHRS and CDR2 YFSETQ. Deletions cut 3 bases from V and 2 bases from J, with 14 bases between. This CDR3 has 15 residues. The CDR3 DNA is TGCGCCAGCAGCTCCCGCGTCGGGGGTAACACTGAAGCTTTCTTT. Its protein is CASSSRVGGNTEAFF.

The chain recombines TRBV9 with TRBJ2-5; 10 nucleotides match TRBD2. This CDR3 comprises 16 residues. Germline V gene data show CDR1 as SGDLS and CDR2 as YYNGEE. Germline trimming cut 0 bases from V and 3 bases from J; bases unmatched to any gene: 5. The CDR3 nucleotides read TGTGCCAGCAGCGTAGGGCTAGCGGGGGTTGAAGAGACCCAGTACTTC. Protein product: CASSVGLAGVEETQYF. The full variable domain, in which reference TRBV9 and TRBJ2-5 provide the parts outside the CDR3, is DSGVTQTPKHLITATGQRVTLRCSPRSGDLSVYWYQQSLDQGLQFLIQYYNGEERAKGNILERFSAQQFPDLHSELNLSSLELGDSALYFCASSVGLAGVEETQYFGPGTRLLVL.